The 10 T cell receptor beta chains listed next were all sequenced from one sample in a study of cytomegalovirus exposure and HLA in healthy donors. PCR was performed using 60 Vbeta and 13 Jbeta primers. Libraries were prepared by immunoSEQ multiplex PCR; TCRdb keeps only in-frame clonotypes and omits some of them. The table shows 100,000 to 150,000 clones, with around 77% occurring only once. Material: PBMCs. These TCRs come from a man younger than 30 in good health and CMV-seropositive.

J is TRBJ2-2 and V is TRBV10-1, with D possibly TRBD2 on 6 matching bases. The CDR3 totals 12 residues. Per the germline V gene, CDR1 is WNHNN and CDR2 is SYGVQD (reference sequence). The V end lost 6 bases, the J end lost 7 bases, and 9 bases lay between the germline ends. CDR3 region: CASREGVGELFF. The CDR3 DNA follows: TGCGCCAGCAGGGAGGGAGTCGGGGAGCTGTTTTTT.

As concerns this clone: One junction end does not reproduce the germline sequence, and a read error may be involved. The chain is built from TRBV6-4 and TRBJ2-4; possible D gene TRBD2, 5 bases. CDR3 length: 16 residues. CDR1 is MRHNA, CDR2 SNTAGT, per germline. The CDR3 here is CASSDSGESAKNSQYF. The CDR3 DNA reads TGTGCCAGCAGTGACTCGGGAGAGTCGGCCAAAAACAGTCAGTACTTC.

As to this clone: One end of the junction is discordant with germline, which a read error may explain. For the CDR3, the DNA is TGTGCCAGCAGACGGGGGGCGTACCCCCAAAACAGTCAGTACTTC. Translation: CASRRGAYPQNSQYF. The chain has TRBV27 and TRBJ2-4, with a tentative D call TRBD2 (7 bases). This CDR3 is built from 15 residues. The V gene's germline CDR1 is MNHEY and CDR2 SMNVEV (reference sequence).

The V call is TRBV6-5, the J call TRBJ1-1; D uncertain. There are 14 residues in the CDR3. V lost 5 bases, J lost 0 bases, and 10 bases lay in between. Germline V CDR1 and CDR2: MNHEY, SVGAGI. The CDR3 DNA follows: TGTGCCAGCAGTGAGAACGGTATGAACACTGAAGCTTTCTTT. Translated, it gives CASSENGMNTEAFF.

This chain connects TRBV7-2 to TRBJ2-5; TRBD1 agrees at 7 bases. Germline V gene lookup returns CDR1 SGHTA and CDR2 FQGNSA. CDR3 size: 13 residues. The V and J ends lost 5 bases and 2 bases, in that order; junction bases with no gene match: 2. The CDR3 is CASSRQGQETQYF. The CDR3 DNA sequence: TGTGCCAGCAGCCGACAGGGACAAGAGACCCAGTACTTC.

V and J are TRBV7-9 and TRBJ1-3; D is unresolved. The V end lost 8 bases, the J end lost 2 bases, and 13 bases lay between the germline ends. Germline V gene lookup returns CDR1 SEHNR and CDR2 FQNEAQ (reference sequence). The CDR3 sequence is 14 residues long. In DNA, the CDR3 is TGTGCCAGCGGCGGCGCCGTACCTGGAAACACCATATATTTT. This translates into CASGGAVPGNTIYF.

The rearrangement joins TRBV18 to TRBJ2-1, with TRBD2 matching over 11 bases. Looked up from germline, CDR1 is KGHSH and CDR2 is LQKENI. The length of the CDR3 is 15 residues. After removal of 4 bases from V and 5 bases from J, the junction contained 4 bases not matched to a gene. CDR3 amino acids: CASSLTSGVNNEQFF. The CDR3 coding sequence is TGTGCCAGCTCACTGACTAGCGGGGTGAACAATGAGCAGTTCTTC. Supplemented by reference TRBV18 and TRBJ2-1, the full variable domain reads NAGVMQNPRHLVRRRGQEARLRCSPMKGHSHVYWYRQLPEEGLKFMVYLQKENIIDESGMPKERFSAEFPKEGPSILRIQQVVRGDSAAYFCASSLTSGVNNEQFFGPGTRLTVL.

The rearrangement links TRBV9 to TRBJ2-1; the match to TRBD2 covers 9 bases. CDR1 is SGDLS and CDR2 is YYNGEE in the germline V gene. CDR3 length equals 15 residues. J lost 8 bases, V lost 0 bases, and 6 bases had no gene match. DNA of the CDR3: TGTGCCAGCAGCGTAGAGGCTAGCGGGATCGATGAGCAGTTCTTC. Its protein product is CASSVEASGIDEQFF.

About this clone itself: The germline gene is not matched at one end of the junction; a read error may be the cause. The chain employs TRBV7-7 and TRBJ2-1; TRBD2 might be the D (6 bases). The CDR3 is 13 residues long. Looked up from germline, CDR1 is SSHAT and CDR2 is FNYEAQ (reference sequence). The CDR3 here is CASSPGVGNEQFF. The CDR3 nucleotides read TGTGCTAGCAGCCCGGGGGTGGGGAATGAGCAGTTCTTC.

This sequence joins TRBV19 and TRBJ2-2; D possibly corresponds to TRBD2 (6 bases). Germline CDR1 reads LNHDA; CDR2 reads SQIVND (reference sequence). V dropped 3 bases and J dropped 2 bases, with 22 bases sitting between them. The CDR3 is 19 amino acids. DNA of the CDR3: TGTGCCAGTAGTATTAGGGCCACGATCCGGGACTCAAACACCGGGGAGCTGTTTTTT. Translation: CASSIRATIRDSNTGELFF.